Listed here is a single TCR beta chain. This sample is part of a study of blood T cell repertoires in COVID-19. Assay: immunoSEQ multiplex PCR; the TCRdb copy retains only in-frame clones and omits some. The sample holds under 250,000 clones; approximately 85% are singletons and the top ten take around 9.8%. The V segment lost 4 bases and the J segment 4 bases; nucleotides outside the gene matches: 9. Germline CDR1 reads SNHLY; CDR2 reads FYNNEI. The length of the CDR3 is 15 residues. The receptor was isolated from a woman aged 50 to 60 with acute COVID-19. The specimen sequenced was PBMCs or T cells enriched from blood (not recorded which). The chain combines TRBV2 with TRBJ1-1, with 7 bases fitting TRBD1. For the CDR3, the DNA is TGTGCCAGCAGTGCTTTGACAGGGCTTGGCACTGAAGCTTTCTTT. It specifies CASSALTGLGTEAFF.